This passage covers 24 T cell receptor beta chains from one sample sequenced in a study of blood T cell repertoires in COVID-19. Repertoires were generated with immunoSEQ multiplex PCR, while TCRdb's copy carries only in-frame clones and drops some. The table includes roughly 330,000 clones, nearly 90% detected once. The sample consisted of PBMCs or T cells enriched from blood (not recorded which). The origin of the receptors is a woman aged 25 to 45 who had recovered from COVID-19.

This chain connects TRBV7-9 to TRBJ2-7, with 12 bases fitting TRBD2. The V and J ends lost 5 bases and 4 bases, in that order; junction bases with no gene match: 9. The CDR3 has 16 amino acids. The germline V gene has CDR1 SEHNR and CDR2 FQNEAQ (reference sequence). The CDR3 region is CASSPPASGGAYEQYF. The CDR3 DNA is TGTGCCAGCAGCCCCCCGGCTAGCGGGGGGGCATACGAGCAGTACTTC. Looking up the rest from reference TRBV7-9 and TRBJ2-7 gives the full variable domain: DTGVSQNPRHKITKRGQNVTFRCDPISEHNRLYWYRQTLGQGPEFLTYFQNEAQLEKSRLLSDRFSAERPKGSFSTLEIQRTEQGDSAMYLCASSPPASGGAYEQYFGPGTRLTVT.

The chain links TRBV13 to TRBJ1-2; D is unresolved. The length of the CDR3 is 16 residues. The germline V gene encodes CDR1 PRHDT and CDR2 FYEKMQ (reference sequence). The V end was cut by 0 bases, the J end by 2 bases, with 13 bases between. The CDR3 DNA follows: TGTGCCAGCAGCTTAGGCGGAGGGTTCGGGAACTATGGCTACACCTTC. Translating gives CASSLGGGFGNYGYTF.

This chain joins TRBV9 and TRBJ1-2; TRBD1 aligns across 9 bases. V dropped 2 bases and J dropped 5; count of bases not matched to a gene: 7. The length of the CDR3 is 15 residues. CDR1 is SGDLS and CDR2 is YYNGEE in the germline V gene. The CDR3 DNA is TGTGCCAGCAGCGTTGGGGGGACAGGGTCTTATGGCTACACCTTC. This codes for CASSVGGTGSYGYTF.

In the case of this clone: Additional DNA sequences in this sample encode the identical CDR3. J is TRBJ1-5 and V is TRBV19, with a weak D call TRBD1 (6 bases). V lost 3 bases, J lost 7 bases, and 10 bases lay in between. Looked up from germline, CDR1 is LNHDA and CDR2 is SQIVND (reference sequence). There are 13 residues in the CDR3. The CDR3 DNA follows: TGTGCCAGTAGTATTGGGGGCGGGCAGCCCCAGCATTTT. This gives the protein CASSIGGGQPQHF.

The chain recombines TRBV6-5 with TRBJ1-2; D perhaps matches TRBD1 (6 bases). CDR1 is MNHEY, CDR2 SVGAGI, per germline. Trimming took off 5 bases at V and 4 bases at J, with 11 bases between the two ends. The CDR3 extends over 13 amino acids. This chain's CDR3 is CASSNGQIYGYTF. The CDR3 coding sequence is TGTGCCAGCAGTAACGGACAGATCTATGGCTACACCTTC.

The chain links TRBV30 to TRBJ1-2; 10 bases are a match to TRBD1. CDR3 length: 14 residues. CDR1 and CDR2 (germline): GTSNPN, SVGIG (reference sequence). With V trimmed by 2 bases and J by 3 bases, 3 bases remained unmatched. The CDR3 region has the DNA TGTGCCTGGAGTCGGGACAGGGGAGACTATGGCTACACCTTC. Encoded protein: CAWSRDRGDYGYTF.

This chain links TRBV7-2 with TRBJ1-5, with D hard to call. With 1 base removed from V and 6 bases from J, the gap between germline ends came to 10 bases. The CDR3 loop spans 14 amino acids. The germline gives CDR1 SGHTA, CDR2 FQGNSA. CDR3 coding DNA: TGTGCCAGCAGCTTAGTTGCTGGGCCTCAGCCCCAGCATTTT. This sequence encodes CASSLVAGPQPQHF.

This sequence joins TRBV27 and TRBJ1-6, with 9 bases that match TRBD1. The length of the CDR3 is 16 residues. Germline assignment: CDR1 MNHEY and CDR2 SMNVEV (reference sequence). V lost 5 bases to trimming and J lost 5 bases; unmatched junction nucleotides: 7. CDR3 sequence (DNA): TGTGCCAGCAGTCAAACTAGGACAGGGGATAATTCACCCCTCCACTTT. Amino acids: CASSQTRTGDNSPLHF.

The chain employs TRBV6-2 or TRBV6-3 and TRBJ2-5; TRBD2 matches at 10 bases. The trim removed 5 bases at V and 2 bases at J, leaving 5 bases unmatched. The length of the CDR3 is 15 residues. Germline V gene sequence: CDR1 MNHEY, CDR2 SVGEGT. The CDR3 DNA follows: TGTGCCAGCAGTAACGTAGCGGGGGGACAAGAGACCCAGTACTTC. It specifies CASSNVAGGQETQYF.

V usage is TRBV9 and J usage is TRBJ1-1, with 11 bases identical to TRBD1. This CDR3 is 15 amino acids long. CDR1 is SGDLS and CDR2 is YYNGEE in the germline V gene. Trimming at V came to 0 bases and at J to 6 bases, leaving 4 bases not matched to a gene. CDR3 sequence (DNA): TGTGCCAGCAGCGTAGGGCTGGGACAGGGGGCTGAAGCTTTCTTT. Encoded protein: CASSVGLGQGAEAFF. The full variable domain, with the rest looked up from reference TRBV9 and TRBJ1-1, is DSGVTQTPKHLITATGQRVTLRCSPRSGDLSVYWYQQSLDQGLQFLIQYYNGEERAKGNILERFSAQQFPDLHSELNLSSLELGDSALYFCASSVGLGQGAEAFFGQGTRLTVV.

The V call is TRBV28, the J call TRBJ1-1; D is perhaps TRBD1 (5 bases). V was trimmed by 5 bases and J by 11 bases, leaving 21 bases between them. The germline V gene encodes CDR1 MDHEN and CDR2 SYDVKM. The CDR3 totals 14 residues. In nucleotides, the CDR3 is TGTGCCAGCAGTCCGCCCCTCTGGGGCGTTAGGGCTTTCTTT. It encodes CASSPPLWGVRAFF.

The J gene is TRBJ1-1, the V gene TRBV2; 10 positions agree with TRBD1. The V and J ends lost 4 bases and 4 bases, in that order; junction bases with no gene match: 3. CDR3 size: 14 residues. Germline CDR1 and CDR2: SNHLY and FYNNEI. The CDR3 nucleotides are TGTGCCAGCAGTGGGGACAGGGGCGGCACTGAAGCTTTCTTT. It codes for CASSGDRGGTEAFF.

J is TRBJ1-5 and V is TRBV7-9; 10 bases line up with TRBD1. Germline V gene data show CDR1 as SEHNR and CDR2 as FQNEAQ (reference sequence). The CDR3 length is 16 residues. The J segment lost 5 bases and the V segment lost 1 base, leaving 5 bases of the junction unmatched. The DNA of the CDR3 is TGTGCCAGCAGCTTAGGTTCGACAGGGGGCCATCAGCCCCAGCATTTT. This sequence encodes CASSLGSTGGHQPQHF.

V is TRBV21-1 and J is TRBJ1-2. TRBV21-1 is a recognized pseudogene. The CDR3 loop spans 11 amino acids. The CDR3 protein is CASSARWGYTF. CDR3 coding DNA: TGTGCCAGCAGCGCCCGGTGGGGCTACACCTTC.

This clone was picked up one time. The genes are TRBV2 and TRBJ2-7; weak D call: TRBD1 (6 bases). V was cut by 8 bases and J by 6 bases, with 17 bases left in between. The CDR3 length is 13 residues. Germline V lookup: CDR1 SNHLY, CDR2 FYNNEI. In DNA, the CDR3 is TGTGCCAGCTGGGGGCCAAGGGGGACCGAGCAGTACTTC. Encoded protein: CASWGPRGTEQYF.

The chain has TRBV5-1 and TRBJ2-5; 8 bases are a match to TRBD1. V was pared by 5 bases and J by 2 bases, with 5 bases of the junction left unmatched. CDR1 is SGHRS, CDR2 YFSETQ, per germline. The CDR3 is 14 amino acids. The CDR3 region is CASSQRTGQETQYF. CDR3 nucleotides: TGCGCCAGCAGTCAACGGACAGGGCAAGAGACCCAGTACTTC.

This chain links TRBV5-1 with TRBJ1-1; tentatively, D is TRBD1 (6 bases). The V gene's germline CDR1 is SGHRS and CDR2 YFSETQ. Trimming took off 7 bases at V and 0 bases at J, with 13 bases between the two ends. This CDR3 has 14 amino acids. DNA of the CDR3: TGCGCCAGCTTTGAAGGACAGTTGAACACTGAAGCTTTCTTT. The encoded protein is CASFEGQLNTEAFF.

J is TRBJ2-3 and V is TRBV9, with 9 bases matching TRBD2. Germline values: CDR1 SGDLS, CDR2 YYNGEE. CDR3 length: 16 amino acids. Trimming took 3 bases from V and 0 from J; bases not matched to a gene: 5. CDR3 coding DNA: TGTGCCAGCAGCGGCGGGGGGGCCCCGAGCACAGATACGCAGTATTTT. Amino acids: CASSGGGAPSTDTQYF.

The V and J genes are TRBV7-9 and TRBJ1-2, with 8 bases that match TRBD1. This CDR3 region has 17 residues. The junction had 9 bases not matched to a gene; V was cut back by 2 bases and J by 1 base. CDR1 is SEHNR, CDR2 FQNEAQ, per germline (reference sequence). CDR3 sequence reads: CASSLTTGDRGNYGYTF. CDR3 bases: TGTGCCAGCAGCTTAACGACAGGGGATCGGGGTAACTATGGCTACACCTTC.

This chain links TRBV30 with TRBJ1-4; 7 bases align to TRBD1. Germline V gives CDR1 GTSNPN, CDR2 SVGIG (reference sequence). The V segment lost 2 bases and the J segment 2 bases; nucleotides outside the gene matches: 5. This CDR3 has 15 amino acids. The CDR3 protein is CAWSFEGGTNEKLFF. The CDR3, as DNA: TGTGCCTGGAGTTTTGAAGGGGGCACTAATGAAAAACTGTTTTTT. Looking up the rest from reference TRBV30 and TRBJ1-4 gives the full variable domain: SQTIHQWPATLVQPVGSPLSLECTVEGTSNPNLYWYRQAAGRGLQLLFYSVGIGQISSEVPQNLSASRPQDRQFILSSKKLLLSDSGFYLCAWSFEGGTNEKLFFGSGTQLSVL.

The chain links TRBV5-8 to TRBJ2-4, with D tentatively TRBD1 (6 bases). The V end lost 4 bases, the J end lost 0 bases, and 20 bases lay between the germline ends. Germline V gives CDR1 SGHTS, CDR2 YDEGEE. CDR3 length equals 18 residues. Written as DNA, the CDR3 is TGTGCCAGCAGCCTATACAGGGACCTCGTTCTAGCCAAAAACATTCAGTACTTC. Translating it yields CASSLYRDLVLAKNIQYF.

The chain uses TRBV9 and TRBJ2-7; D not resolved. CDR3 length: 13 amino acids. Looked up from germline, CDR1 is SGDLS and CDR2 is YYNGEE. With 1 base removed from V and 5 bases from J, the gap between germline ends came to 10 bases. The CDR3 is CASSVRSLDEQYF. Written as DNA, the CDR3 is TGTGCCAGCAGCGTACGGAGTCTTGACGAGCAGTACTTC.

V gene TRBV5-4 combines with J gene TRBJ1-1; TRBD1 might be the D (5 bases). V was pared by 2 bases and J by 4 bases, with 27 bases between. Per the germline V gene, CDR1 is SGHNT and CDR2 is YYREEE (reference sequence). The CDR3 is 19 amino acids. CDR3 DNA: TGTGCCAGCAGCTTAGGGGCCTTAATTGTACCAGGAATGGGCACTGAAGCTTTCTTT. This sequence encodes CASSLGALIVPGMGTEAFF.

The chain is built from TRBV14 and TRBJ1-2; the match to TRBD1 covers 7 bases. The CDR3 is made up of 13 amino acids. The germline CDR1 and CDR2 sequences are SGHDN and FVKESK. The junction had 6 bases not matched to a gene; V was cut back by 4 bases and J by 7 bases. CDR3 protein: CASSRDRASGYTF. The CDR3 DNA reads TGTGCCAGCAGCCGAGACAGGGCGTCTGGCTACACCTTC.